This T cell receptor (beta chain) was documented in a study of blood T cell repertoires in COVID-19 (dated by TCRdb to the early 2020s). The study in broad terms: Collaborator samples came from the United States, Italy and Spain and covered acute and convalescent phases of COVID-19. The material from the prospective study consisted of cDNA or gDNA derived from T cells, B-cell-depleted T cells, or PBMCs. The dataset comprised deeply sampled blood TCRbeta repertoires from subjects exposed to, actively infected with, or recovered from COVID-19. The repertoires were made available in a free public database intended to serve as a resource for research on the immune response to SARS-CoV-2. Samples came from the ongoing ImmuneRACE study (first 160 participants) plus 1,254 subjects from 6 global collaborators. A de-identified subject ID, COVID-19 status, age in years and sex were almost always included in the sample metadata. HLA class I and class II types, where available, came from metadata supplied by the sample provider rather than from assay-based typing. The paper's findings and limits, for the study overall: The amount of clinical and demographic metadata varied by source and participant and was provided uncurated.

In the prospective study, participants were roughly 18 to 89 years old, resided in about two dozen geographic areas of the United States, and were enrolled through a virtual design. To assign participants to cohorts, the prospective study relied on clinical history that participants themselves reported in a screening survey and a study questionnaire. Recovered participants in ImmuneRACE Cohort 3 were defined by two consecutive negative NP/OP PCR tests, clearance by a healthcare professional, or resolution of symptoms. Mobile phlebotomists in the prospective study collected whole blood, serum and a nasopharyngeal or oropharyngeal swab from every participant. Participants in the prospective study had the option to provide additional blood draws and questionnaires over an approximately 2-month period. Before DNA extraction, prospective study blood samples were shipped either frozen or at room temperature.

From V the trimming removes 5 bases and from J it removes 6 bases, while the gene matches leave 0 bases of the junction unaccounted for. From a lookup of the germline V gene (reference sequence), CDR1 and CDR2 are GTSNPN and SVGIG. The CDR3 contains 12 residues, cysteine and phenylalanine counted. Kept here is only the CDR3 DNA, which spans 36 bases and is read in frame from base 1. TCRbeta CDR3 regions were amplified from genomic DNA by means of the immunoSEQ Assay, a bias-controlled multiplex PCR. Processing in the source paper ran as follows. The number of nucleated cells in each sample was estimated by amplification of reference gene primers within the assay. To quantify the absolute abundance of each unique TCRbeta CDR3 rearrangement, sequence reads were collapsed and filtered. Productive Simpson clonality was computed per sample as the square root of Simpson's diversity index over productive rearrangements. TCRdb stores this immuneACCESS table with in-frame sequences only. Part of the clones is absent; in the studies checked, under half of the shortfall reflects unresolved V genes, and no reason is known for the rest. V and J calls and clone size are as listed in that table; D and trimming were resolved from the DNA. The sample contains 450,000 to 600,000 clones, roughly 87% of them found a single time. About 0.7% of the sample comes from the top ten.

Turning to this clone: This clone's antigen is unknown. Base quality data are lacking; no much larger clone is found one base away.

Sequencing was carried out using PBMCs or T cells enriched from blood (not recorded which). The TCR comes from a woman aged 18-29 years who had recovered from COVID-19. The V and J segments used are TRBV30 and TRBJ2-1; 11 of the junction bases match TRBD1. Read as DNA, the sequence is TGTGCCTGGGGGACAGGGGGCAATGAGCAGTTCTTC. Translated, it reads CAWGTGGNEQFF.